The clone carrying this T cell receptor beta chain was seen only a few times. What it binds is not known. This entry comes from a study of CD8 T cells in ankylosing spondylitis. General study points: Several highly homologous variants made up a TCR beta motif, and this motif appeared characteristic of ankylosing spondylitis blood.

Trimming took off 1 base at V and 0 bases at J, with 11 bases between the two ends. The CDR3 contains 16 residues. CDR1 is MDHEN and CDR2 is SYDVKM in the germline V gene. TCRdb reanalysed the 5' RACE reads using MiXCR and keeps one entry per CDR3 protein. The table shows about 800,000 distinct CDR3 sequences, with about 10% occurring only once. The rearrangement joins TRBV28 to TRBJ2-3, with D possibly being TRBD2 (5 bases). This receptor was obtained from a male donor with ankylosing spondylitis. Sequenced material: blood, either unsorted or a sorted T cell fraction (not recorded which). The CDR3 loop reads CASSLLRTSSTDTQYF. The DNA for the CDR3 is TGTGCCAGCAGTTTATTACGGACTTCTAGCACAGATACGCAGTATTTT.